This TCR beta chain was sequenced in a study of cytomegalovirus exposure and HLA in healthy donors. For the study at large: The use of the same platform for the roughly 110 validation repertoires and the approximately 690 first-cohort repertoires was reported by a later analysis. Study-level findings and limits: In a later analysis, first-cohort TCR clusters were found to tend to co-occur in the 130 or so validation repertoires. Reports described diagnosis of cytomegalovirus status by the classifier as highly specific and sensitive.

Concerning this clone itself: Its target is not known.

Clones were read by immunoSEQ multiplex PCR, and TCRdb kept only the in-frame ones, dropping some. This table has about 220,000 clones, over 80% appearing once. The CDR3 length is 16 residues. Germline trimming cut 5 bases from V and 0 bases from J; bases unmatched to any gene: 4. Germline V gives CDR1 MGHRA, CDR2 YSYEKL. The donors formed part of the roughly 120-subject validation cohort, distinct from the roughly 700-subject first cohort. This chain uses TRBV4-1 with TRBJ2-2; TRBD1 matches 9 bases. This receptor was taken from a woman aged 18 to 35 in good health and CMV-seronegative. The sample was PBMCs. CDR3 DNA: TGCGCCAGCAGCGGACGACAGGGGGCGAACACCGGGGAGCTGTTTTTT. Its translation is CASSGRQGANTGELFF.